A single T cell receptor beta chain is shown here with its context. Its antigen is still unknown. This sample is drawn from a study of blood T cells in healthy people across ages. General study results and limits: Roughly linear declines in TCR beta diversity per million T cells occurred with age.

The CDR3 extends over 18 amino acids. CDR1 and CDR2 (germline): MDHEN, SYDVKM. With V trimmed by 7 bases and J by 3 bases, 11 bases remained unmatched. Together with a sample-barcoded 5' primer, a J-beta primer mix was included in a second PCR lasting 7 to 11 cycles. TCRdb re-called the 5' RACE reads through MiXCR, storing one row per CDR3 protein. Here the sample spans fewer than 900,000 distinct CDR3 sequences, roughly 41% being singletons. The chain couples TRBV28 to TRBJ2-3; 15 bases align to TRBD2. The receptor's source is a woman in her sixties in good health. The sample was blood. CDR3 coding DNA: TGTGCCAGCAACCCGCGGACTAGCGGGAGGGCGTGGACAGATACGCAGTATTTT. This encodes CASNPRTSGRAWTDTQYF.